A selection of T cell receptor beta chains follows, all from one sample in a study of prognosis after radiotherapy for stage I lung cancer. One entry per CDR3 protein, called by TCRdb with MiXCR from the multiplex PCR reads. The profile shows approximately 20,000 distinct CDR3 sequences, roughly 26% of them singletons. The sample here was PBMCs, taken before or after stereotactic body radiation therapy (not recorded which). Receptors were obtained from a donor over 45 with non-small cell lung cancer. Both conserved end residues are part of each CDR3. D genes are given only for firm matches. Clone size appears in some rows only: once, few, many, or a class for an expanded clone.

d_call: .
v_call: TRBV10-3
clone_size: medium-sized
j_call: TRBJ2-6
cdr3_nt: TGTGCCATCAGTGAGTCGGTGATCTCGAGTCCTGGGGCCAACGTCCTGACTTTC
cdr3_aa: CAISESVISSPGANVLTF

d_call: .
v_call: TRBV29-1
clone_size: few
j_call: TRBJ1-4
cdr3_nt: TGCAGCGTTGAACTGGGGAATGAAAAACTGTTTTTT
cdr3_aa: CSVELGNEKLFF

d_call: TRBD1
v_call: TRBV6-4
clone_size: large
j_call: TRBJ2-2
cdr3_nt: TGTGCCAGCAGACCCGGGACAGGCGACACCGGGGAGCTGTTTTTT
cdr3_aa: CASRPGTGDTGELFF

d_call: TRBD2
v_call: TRBV5-1
clone_size: many
j_call: TRBJ2-7
cdr3_nt: TGCGCCAGCAGCTTGGGGACTAGTGGTCTCGAGCAGTACTTC
cdr3_aa: CASSLGTSGLEQYF

d_call: TRBD1
v_call: TRBV28
clone_size: many
j_call: TRBJ1-2
cdr3_nt: TGTGCCAGCAGTTCCCGGGGGAGGGACAGGTTAGTTGGCTACACCTTC
cdr3_aa: CASSSRGRDRLVGYTF

d_call: .
v_call: TRBV4-3
clone_size: many
j_call: TRBJ1-2
cdr3_nt: TGCGCCAGCAGCCAGATAGGGTCTGGCTACACCTTC
cdr3_aa: CASSQIGSGYTF

d_call: TRBD2
v_call: TRBV20-1
clone_size: many
j_call: TRBJ2-5
cdr3_nt: TGCAGTGCTAGGGCACTAGCGGGAGGTAGGGAGACCCAGTACTTC
cdr3_aa: CSARALAGGRETQYF

d_call: TRBD1
v_call: TRBV6-1
clone_size: many
j_call: TRBJ2-1
cdr3_nt: TGTGCCAGCACCATAGGCTCCGGGACAGTTTATAATGAGCAGTTCTTC
cdr3_aa: CASTIGSGTVYNEQFF

d_call: TRBD1
v_call: TRBV5-1
clone_size: many
j_call: TRBJ1-2
cdr3_nt: TGCGCCAGCAGCTTGGAACGACAGGGGGCGTTCGGTGGCTACACCTTC
cdr3_aa: CASSLERQGAFGGYTF

d_call: .
v_call: TRBV2
clone_size: medium-sized
j_call: TRBJ2-7
cdr3_nt: TGTGCCAGCAGTGAACCGGTACTGAACGAGCAGTACTTC
cdr3_aa: CASSEPVLNEQYF

d_call: .
v_call: TRBV6-2/TRBV6-3
clone_size: .
j_call: TRBJ2-1
cdr3_nt: TGTCCCAGCAGTCGCACTAGCTGGAGGATCAATGAGCAGTTCTTC
cdr3_aa: CPSSRTSWRINEQFF

d_call: TRBD2
v_call: TRBV7-9
clone_size: many
j_call: TRBJ2-1
cdr3_nt: TGTGCCAGCAGCCCCTACCGGACTAGCGGGAGGGCCGAGCAGTTCTTC
cdr3_aa: CASSPYRTSGRAEQFF

d_call: TRBD1
v_call: TRBV2
clone_size: .
j_call: TRBJ2-5
cdr3_nt: TGTGCCAGCATTCGGACAGGCCTTTGGGCTCTAAAGACCCAGTACTTC
cdr3_aa: CASIRTGLWALKTQYF

d_call: .
v_call: TRBV29-1
clone_size: many
j_call: TRBJ2-1
cdr3_nt: TGCAGCGTCGTGTGGGGGAGCGGGCAGTTCTTC
cdr3_aa: CSVVWGSGQFF

d_call: TRBD1
v_call: TRBV5-5
clone_size: many
j_call: TRBJ2-1
cdr3_nt: TGTGCCAGCAGTCCGGACAGGGGGCTGCACAATGAGCAGTTCTTC
cdr3_aa: CASSPDRGLHNEQFF

d_call: TRBD2
v_call: TRBV20-1
clone_size: many
j_call: TRBJ2-7
cdr3_nt: TGCAGTGCTTTCCCCGGACTAGCGGGAGGGACGGGTTACGAGCAGTACTTC
cdr3_aa: CSAFPGLAGGTGYEQYF

d_call: .
v_call: TRBV5-1
clone_size: many
j_call: TRBJ1-1
cdr3_nt: TGCGCCAGCAGCGCACGGCAGGGGATGAACACTGAAGCTTTCTTT
cdr3_aa: CASSARQGMNTEAFF

d_call: .
v_call: TRBV4-3
clone_size: many
j_call: TRBJ1-2
cdr3_nt: TGCGCCAGCAGCCAAGGTTCGATAGGGAATGGCTACACCTTC
cdr3_aa: CASSQGSIGNGYTF

d_call: TRBD1
v_call: TRBV12-3/TRBV12-4
clone_size: many
j_call: TRBJ1-4
cdr3_nt: TGTGCCAGCAGGTCCGGGACAGCTAATGAAAAACTGTTTTTT
cdr3_aa: CASRSGTANEKLFF

d_call: .
v_call: TRBV6-4
clone_size: .
j_call: TRBJ1-6
cdr3_nt: TGTGCCAGCAGTGACGTGCGACGGGGGAGAAACTATAATTCACCCCTCCACTTT
cdr3_aa: CASSDVRRGRNYNSPLHF

d_call: .
v_call: TRBV20-1
clone_size: .
j_call: TRBJ2-1
cdr3_nt: TGCAGTGCTAGAGCTGACAGGTACAATGAGCAGTTCTTC
cdr3_aa: CSARADRYNEQFF

d_call: .
v_call: TRBV6-1
clone_size: many
j_call: TRBJ2-2
cdr3_nt: TGTGCCAGCAGTCAGGGACACGGATCCGGGGAGCTGTTTTTT
cdr3_aa: CASSQGHGSGELFF

d_call: .
v_call: TRBV19
clone_size: many
j_call: TRBJ2-3
cdr3_nt: TGTGCCAGTAGTATAGGGGTGCAGGGAACAGATACGCAGTATTTT
cdr3_aa: CASSIGVQGTDTQYF

d_call: .
v_call: TRBV27
clone_size: many
j_call: TRBJ2-5
cdr3_nt: TGTGCCAGCAGTAGTTACGGAGGGACCCAGTACTTC
cdr3_aa: CASSSYGGTQYF